A single sample gave rise to the 22 T cell receptor beta chains below, sequenced in a study of shared clonotypes between healthy human individuals (dated by TCRdb to between 2020 and 2021). The library was generated by the immunoSEQ multiplex PCR assay. Imported from immuneACCESS, the table was reduced by TCRdb to in-frame sequences with V and J called. These copies leave out some clones; in studies compared against another copy, an unresolved V gene accounts for under half, and the cause of the remainder is not known. The sample table contains approximately 1,000,000 clones; only one count was recorded for 70% to 80% of them. The ten most abundant clones make up under 0.65% of the sample. Sample: memory CD4+ T cells from PBMCs. The label giving this sample's cell subset or site can be read as: CD45RA-negative fraction. The receptor set was obtained from a man between 18 and 29 years old in good health. Some clones in this sample may be carry-over from other donors' samples.

This CDR3 is CASKQTAAGELFF. CDR3 DNA sequence: TGTGCCAGCAAGCAGACAGCCGCCGGGGAGCTGTTTTTT. The V call is TRBV6-1, the J call TRBJ2-2; tentatively, D is TRBD1 (5 bases). The CDR3 length is 13 residues. V dropped 7 bases and J dropped 6 bases, with 12 bases sitting between them. Looked up from germline, CDR1 is MNHNS and CDR2 is SASEGT.

The J gene is TRBJ2-1, the V gene TRBV4-1; 9 positions match TRBD2. Trimming at V came to 1 base and at J to 5 bases, leaving 3 bases not matched to a gene. CDR1 and CDR2 from the germline V gene are MGHRA and YSYEKL. The CDR3 totals 15 residues. CDR3 nucleotides: TGCGCCAGCAGCCAAGTAGCGGGAGACCACAATGAGCAGTTCTTC. It encodes CASSQVAGDHNEQFF.

The sample holds one count of this clone. The chain joins TRBV5-4 to TRBJ1-1, with 8 bases that match TRBD1. Germline CDR1 and CDR2: SGHNT and YYREEE (reference sequence). This CDR3 is 14 amino acids long. The ends lost 4 bases at V and 4 bases at J; junction bases unmatched: 6. CDR3 sequence (DNA): TGTGCCAGCAGCGAGAAACAGGGGGTCACTGAAGCTTTCTTT. Protein: CASSEKQGVTEAFF.

Regarding this clone: This sample also contains other DNA sequences that code for the same CDR3. The gene calls are TRBV2 and TRBJ2-7; TRBD1 agrees at 7 bases. V was pared by 4 bases and J by 4 bases, with 4 bases of the junction left unmatched. There are 13 residues in the CDR3. Germline V lookup: CDR1 SNHLY, CDR2 FYNNEI. The CDR3 loop reads CASSAGTAYEQYF. The CDR3, as DNA: TGTGCCAGCAGTGCCGGGACAGCTTACGAGCAGTACTTC.

The V and J genes are TRBV2 and TRBJ2-7, with D perhaps TRBD1 (6 bases). The V end was cut by 8 bases, the J end by 4 bases, with 15 bases between. Per germline, CDR1 SNHLY and CDR2 FYNNEI. CDR3 length equals 13 residues. CDR3 in amino acids: CASVGQGRYEQYF. The DNA for the CDR3 is TGTGCCAGCGTAGGGCAGGGGAGATACGAGCAGTACTTC.

The chain employs TRBV5-1 and TRBJ1-2; possible D gene TRBD1, 6 bases. The CDR3 covers 15 residues. V lost 5 bases, J lost 1 base, and 15 bases lay in between. Germline V gives CDR1 SGHRS, CDR2 YFSETQ. In nucleotides, the CDR3 is TGCGCCAGCAGTCTTGCGACAGGTCTTAACTATGGCTACACCTTC. Encoded protein: CASSLATGLNYGYTF. Based on the CDR3 plus reference TRBV5-1 and TRBJ1-2, the full variable domain is KAGVTQTPRYLIKTRGQQVTLSCSPISGHRSVSWYQQTPGQGLQFLFEYFSETQRNKGNFPGRFSGRQFSNSRSEMNVSTLELGDSALYLCASSLATGLNYGYTFGSGTRLTVV.

The rearrangement links TRBV2 to TRBJ2-5; 7 positions match TRBD1. With 0 bases clipped from V and 7 bases from J, the junction kept 11 bases outside the gene matches. The CDR3 is made up of 16 amino acids. The germline gives CDR1 SNHLY, CDR2 FYNNEI. CDR3 region: CASSEAVGQVFGTQYF. CDR3 bases: TGTGCCAGCAGTGAAGCGGTTGGACAGGTCTTTGGGACCCAGTACTTC.

Concerning this clone itself: The same CDR3 is also encoded by other DNA sequences in this sample. The DNA for the CDR3 is TGTGCCAGCAGTGAGTTGGGTCAGGGGTACAATGAGCAGTTCTTC. Its translation is CASSELGQGYNEQFF. The chain is built from TRBV2 and TRBJ2-1; D may be TRBD1 (6 bases). Germline assignment: CDR1 SNHLY and CDR2 FYNNEI. Trimming removed 3 bases from V and 4 bases from J, with 13 bases in between. The CDR3 is 15 residues long. The full variable domain, rest sourced from reference TRBV2 and TRBJ2-1, is EPEVTQTPSHQVTQMGQEVILRCVPISNHLYFYWYRQILGQKVEFLVSFYNNEISEKSEIFDDQFSVERPDGSNFTLKIRSTKLEDSAMYFCASSELGQGYNEQFFGPGTRLTVL.

The V and J genes are TRBV2 and TRBJ2-4; tentatively, D is TRBD1 or TRBD2 (5 bases each). Looked up from germline, CDR1 is SNHLY and CDR2 is FYNNEI. Trimming took off 6 bases at V and 8 bases at J, with 11 bases between the two ends. The CDR3 covers 12 residues. The CDR3 region is CASRGVGDIQYF. The CDR3 DNA reads TGTGCCAGCAGGGGGGTTGGAGACATTCAGTACTTC.

The chain combines TRBV6-1 with TRBJ2-7; 9 bases are a match to TRBD2. This CDR3 is 14 amino acids long. Germline V gene lookup returns CDR1 MNHNS and CDR2 SASEGT. With 5 bases clipped from V and 0 bases from J, the junction kept 2 bases outside the gene matches. CDR3 sequence reads: CASSKLAGSYEQYF. The CDR3 DNA is TGTGCCAGCAGTAAACTAGCGGGCTCCTACGAGCAGTACTTC.

V and J are TRBV7-3 and TRBJ2-1, with D possibly TRBD2 on 6 matching bases. V lost 2 bases to trimming and J lost 4 bases, with 18 bases between them. CDR3 length: 17 residues. Germline assignment: CDR1 SGHTA and CDR2 FQGTGA. The CDR3 bases are TGTGCCAGCAGCTTATTGTCAGATAGCGGTAGATACAATGAGCAGTTCTTC. Amino acid sequence: CASSLLSDSGRYNEQFF.

This chain uses TRBV28 with TRBJ2-7; TRBD2 matches 12 bases. This CDR3 spans 16 amino acids. J lost 6 bases, V lost 6 bases, and 12 bases had no gene match. Germline V gives CDR1 MDHEN, CDR2 SYDVKM. The CDR3 loop is CASSSATSGRNREQYF. The CDR3 DNA reads as TGTGCCAGCAGCTCAGCGACTAGCGGGAGAAATCGCGAGCAGTACTTC.

Here the CDR3 reads CASSSPRGQGASGELFF. The DNA for the CDR3 is TGTGCCAGCAGTTCCCCCAGGGGACAGGGGGCGTCTGGGGAGCTGTTTTTT. The chain links TRBV28 to TRBJ2-2, with 12 bases lining up with TRBD1. V shed 4 bases and J 8 bases; nucleotides not matched to a gene: 11. The CDR3 is made up of 17 amino acids. Germline loops: CDR1 MDHEN, CDR2 SYDVKM.

With respect to this clone: This sample also contains other DNA sequences that code for the same CDR3. The J gene is TRBJ2-1, the V gene TRBV5-1; 9 bases fit TRBD2. J lost 4 bases, V lost 0 bases, and 5 bases had no gene match. Germline values: CDR1 SGHRS, CDR2 YFSETQ. The CDR3 is 16 residues long. Written as DNA, the CDR3 is TGCGCCAGCAGCTTGGCCAGGCTAGCGGGATACAATGAGCAGTTCTTC. Translating it yields CASSLARLAGYNEQFF. The full variable domain, its missing parts supplied by reference TRBV5-1 and TRBJ2-1, is KAGVTQTPRYLIKTRGQQVTLSCSPISGHRSVSWYQQTPGQGLQFLFEYFSETQRNKGNFPGRFSGRQFSNSRSEMNVSTLELGDSALYLCASSLARLAGYNEQFFGPGTRLTVL.

The chain joins TRBV19 to TRBJ2-4; D could derive from TRBD1 or TRBD2 (5 bases each). CDR1 and CDR2 (germline): LNHDA, SQIVND (reference sequence). This CDR3 is built from 16 residues. Trimming removed 0 bases at V and 0 bases at J, with 9 bases between. The CDR3 DNA reads as TGTGCCAGTAGTATAGATCGGGACGGAGCCAAAAACATTCAGTACTTC. This sequence encodes CASSIDRDGAKNIQYF.

On this clone itself: Additional DNA sequences in this sample encode the identical CDR3. V usage is TRBV18 and J usage is TRBJ2-1, with 12 bases fitting TRBD2. There are 16 residues in the CDR3. Looked up from germline, CDR1 is KGHSH and CDR2 is LQKENI. V dropped 3 bases and J dropped 1; count of bases not matched to a gene: 1. The CDR3 sequence: CASSPGLAGSYNEQFF. The DNA for the CDR3 is TGTGCCAGCTCACCTGGACTAGCGGGGTCCTACAATGAGCAGTTCTTC.

V is TRBV9 and J is TRBJ2-6; D perhaps matches TRBD1 (5 bases). V was shortened by 7 bases and J by 3 bases, with 17 bases between the two germline ends. In germline, CDR1 is SGDLS, CDR2 YYNGEE. The CDR3 runs to 16 residues. CDR3 sequence reads: CASSRTGVIGANVLTF. The CDR3 DNA sequence: TGTGCCAGCTCTAGAACAGGAGTTATTGGGGCCAACGTCCTGACTTTC.

V gene TRBV12-5 combines with J gene TRBJ2-2; TRBD1 might be the D (6 bases). Trimming took 6 bases from V and 2 from J, leaving 16 bases between them. In germline, CDR1 is LGHNT, CDR2 FRNRAP. The CDR3 spans 16 residues. The CDR3 DNA reads as TGTGCTAGTGGCAAAAACCCGGACAGTAACACCGGGGAGCTGTTTTTT. Protein product: CASGKNPDSNTGELFF. The full variable domain, rest sourced from reference TRBV12-5 and TRBJ2-2, is DARVTQTPRHKVTEMGQEVTMRCQPILGHNTVFWYRQTMMQGLELLAYFRNRAPLDDSGMPKDRFSAEMPDATLATLKIQPSEPRDSAVYFCASGKNPDSNTGELFFGEGSRLTVL.

This clone has only a few counts. The genes are TRBV7-9 and TRBJ1-5, with D possibly matching TRBD1 (5 bases). CDR3 length: 13 amino acids. The ends were cut back, 3 bases at V and 5 bases at J, with 8 bases in the middle. In germline, CDR1 is SEHNR, CDR2 FQNEAQ (reference sequence). DNA of the CDR3: TGTGCCAGCAGCTTGGGGCAGCATCAGCCCCAGCATTTT. It yields the protein CASSLGQHQPQHF.

V is TRBV11-3 and J is TRBJ2-5; TRBD2 matches at 7 bases. The CDR3 is made up of 15 amino acids. The V and J ends lost 2 bases and 0 bases, in that order; junction bases with no gene match: 3. Germline V lookup: CDR1 SGHNT, CDR2 YENEEA. In nucleotides, the CDR3 is TGTGCCAGCAGCTTAAGGGGACTAAACCAAGAGACCCAGTACTTC. It yields the protein CASSLRGLNQETQYF. The whole variable domain, filled in from reference TRBV11-3 and TRBJ2-5, reads EAGVVQSPRYKIIEKKQPVAFWCNPISGHNTLYWYLQNLGQGPELLIRYENEEAVDDSQLPKDRFSAERLKGVDSTLKIQPAELGDSAVYLCASSLRGLNQETQYFGPGTRLLVL.

The chain combines TRBV18 with TRBJ1-1; perhaps TRBD1 as D (6 bases). This CDR3 contains 15 residues. The V and J ends lost 3 bases and 1 base respectively, with 12 bases between them. Per germline, CDR1 KGHSH and CDR2 LQKENI. CDR3 sequence (DNA): TGTGCCAGCTCACCCCGGACAGCGGGGAACACTGAAGCTTTCTTT. Translated: CASSPRTAGNTEAFF.

The chain carries TRBV7-6 and TRBJ2-6; TRBD1 or TRBD2 may be the D gene (5 bases each). CDR3 length: 15 amino acids. The germline V gene has CDR1 SGHVS and CDR2 FNYEAQ. The V gene lost 5 bases and the J gene lost 12 bases, with 20 bases spanning the gap. CDR3 amino acids: CASSTETGLRGVLTF. The CDR3 nucleotides read TGTGCCAGCAGCACAGAGACGGGGCTACGAGGCGTCCTGACTTTC. The full variable domain, its missing parts supplied by reference TRBV7-6 and TRBJ2-6, is GAGVSQSPRYKVTKRGQDVALRCDPISGHVSLYWYRQALGQGPEFLTYFNYEAQQDKSGLPNDRFSAERPEGSISTLTIQRTEQRDSAMYRCASSTETGLRGVLTFGAGSRLTVL.